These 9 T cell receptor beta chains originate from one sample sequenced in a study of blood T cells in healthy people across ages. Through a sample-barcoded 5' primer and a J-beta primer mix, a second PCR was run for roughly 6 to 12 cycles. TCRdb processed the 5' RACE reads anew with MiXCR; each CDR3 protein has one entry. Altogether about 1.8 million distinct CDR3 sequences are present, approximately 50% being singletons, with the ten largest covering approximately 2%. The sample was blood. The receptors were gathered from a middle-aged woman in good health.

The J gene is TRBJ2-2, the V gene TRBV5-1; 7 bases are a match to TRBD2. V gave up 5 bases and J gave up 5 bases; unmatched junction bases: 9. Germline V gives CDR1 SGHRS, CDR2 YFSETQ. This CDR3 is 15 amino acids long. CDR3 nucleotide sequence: TGCGCCAGCAGGAGCCAGCGGGGTGGAACCGGGGAGCTGTTTTTT. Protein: CASRSQRGGTGELFF.

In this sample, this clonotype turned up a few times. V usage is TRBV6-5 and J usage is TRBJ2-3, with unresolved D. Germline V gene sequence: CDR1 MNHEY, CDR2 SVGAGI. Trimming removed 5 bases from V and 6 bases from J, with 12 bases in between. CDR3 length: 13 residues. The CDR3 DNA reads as TGTGCCAGCAGTCCAGACTTGGGGGATACGCAGTATTTT. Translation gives CASSPDLGDTQYF.

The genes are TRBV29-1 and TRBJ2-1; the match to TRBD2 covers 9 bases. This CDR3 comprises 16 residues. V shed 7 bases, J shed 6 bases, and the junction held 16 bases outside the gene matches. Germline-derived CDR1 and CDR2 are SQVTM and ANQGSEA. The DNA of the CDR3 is TGCAGCGCCGACCCCCAAGGTCTAGCGGGGCCCAATGAGCAGTTCTTC. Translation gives CSADPQGLAGPNEQFF.

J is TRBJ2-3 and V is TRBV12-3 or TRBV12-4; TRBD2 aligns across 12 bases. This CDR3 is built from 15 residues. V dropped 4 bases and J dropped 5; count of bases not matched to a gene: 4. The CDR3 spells CASSSGLAGKDTQYF. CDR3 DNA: TGTGCCAGCAGTTCCGGACTAGCGGGGAAAGATACGCAGTATTTT.

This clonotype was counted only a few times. The CDR3 nucleotides are TGTGCCAGCAGTGGGCCATATGGCTACACCTTC. Translation gives CASSGPYGYTF. The rearrangement links TRBV6-5 to TRBJ1-2; D unresolved. Germline-derived CDR1 and CDR2 are MNHEY and SVGAGI. There are 11 residues in the CDR3. V was pared by 5 bases and J by 5 bases, with 6 bases between.

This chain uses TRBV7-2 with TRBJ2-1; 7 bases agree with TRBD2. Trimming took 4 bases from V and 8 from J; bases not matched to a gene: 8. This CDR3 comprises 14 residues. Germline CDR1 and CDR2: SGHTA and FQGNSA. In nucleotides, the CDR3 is TGTGCCAGCAGCTCCGATTCGGGGAGGGATGAGCAGTTCTTC. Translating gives CASSSDSGRDEQFF.

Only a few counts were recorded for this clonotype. The CDR3 here is CASSHLRDRGYNEQFF. The CDR3 DNA sequence: TGTGCCAGCAGCCACCTCCGGGACAGGGGCTACAATGAGCAGTTCTTC. This chain joins TRBV7-9 and TRBJ2-1; 10 bases fit TRBD1. Germline lookup yields CDR1 SEHNR and CDR2 FQNEAQ (reference sequence). Unmatched junction bases numbered 7, after V lost 5 bases and J lost 3 bases. CDR3 length equals 16 residues.

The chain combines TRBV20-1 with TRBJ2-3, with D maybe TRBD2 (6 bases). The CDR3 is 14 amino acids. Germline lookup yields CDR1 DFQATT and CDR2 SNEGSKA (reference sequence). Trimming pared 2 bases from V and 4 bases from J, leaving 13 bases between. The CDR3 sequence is CSARLPASADTQYF. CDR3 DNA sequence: TGCAGTGCTAGACTCCCGGCTAGCGCAGATACGCAGTATTTT.

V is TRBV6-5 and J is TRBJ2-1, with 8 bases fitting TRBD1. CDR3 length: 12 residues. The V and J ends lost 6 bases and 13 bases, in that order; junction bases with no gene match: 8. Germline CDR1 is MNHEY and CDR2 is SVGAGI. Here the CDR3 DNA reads TGTGCCAGCAGCCTGAGACAGGGGAGACAGTTCTTC. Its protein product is CASSLRQGRQFF.